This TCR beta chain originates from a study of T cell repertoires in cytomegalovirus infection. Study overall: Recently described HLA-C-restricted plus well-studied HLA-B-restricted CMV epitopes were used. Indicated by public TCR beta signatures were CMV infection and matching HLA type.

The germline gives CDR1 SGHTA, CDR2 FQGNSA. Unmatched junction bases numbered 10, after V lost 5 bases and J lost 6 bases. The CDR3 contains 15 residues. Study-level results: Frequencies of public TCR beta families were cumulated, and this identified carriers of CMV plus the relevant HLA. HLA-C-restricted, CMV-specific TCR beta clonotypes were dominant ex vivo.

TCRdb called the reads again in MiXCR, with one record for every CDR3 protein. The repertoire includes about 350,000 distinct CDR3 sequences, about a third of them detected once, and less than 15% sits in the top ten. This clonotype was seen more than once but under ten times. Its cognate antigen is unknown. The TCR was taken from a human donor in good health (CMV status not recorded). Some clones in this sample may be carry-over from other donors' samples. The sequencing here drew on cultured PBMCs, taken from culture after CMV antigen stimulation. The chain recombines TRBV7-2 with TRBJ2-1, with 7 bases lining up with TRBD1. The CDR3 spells CASSTHPTGFNEQFF. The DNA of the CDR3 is TGTGCCAGCAGCACGCACCCGACAGGGTTCAATGAGCAGTTCTTC.